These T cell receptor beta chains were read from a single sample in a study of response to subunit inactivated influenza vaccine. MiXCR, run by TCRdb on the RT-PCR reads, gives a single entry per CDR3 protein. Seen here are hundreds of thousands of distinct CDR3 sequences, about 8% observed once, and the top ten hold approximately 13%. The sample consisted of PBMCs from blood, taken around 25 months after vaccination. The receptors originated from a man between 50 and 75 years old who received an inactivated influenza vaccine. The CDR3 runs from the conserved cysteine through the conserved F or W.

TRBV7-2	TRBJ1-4	CASSLDSGRINEKLFF
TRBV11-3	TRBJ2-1	CASSSGNLYNEQFF
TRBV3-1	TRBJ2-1	CASSQDRGRGPYNEQFF
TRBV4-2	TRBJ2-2	CASSGLAGGANTGELFF
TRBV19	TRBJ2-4	CASSIIAGRDF
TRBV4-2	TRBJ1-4	CASSQDRHRGEEKLFF
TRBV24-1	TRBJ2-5	CATSARTEETQYF
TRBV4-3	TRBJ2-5	CASSHELGTGGGETRYF
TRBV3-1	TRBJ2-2	CASSRASGGLLTGELFF
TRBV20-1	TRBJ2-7	CSASIAGAPSYEQYF
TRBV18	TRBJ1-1	CASSISTGTAPGAFF
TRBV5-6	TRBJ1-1	CASSLLPGRMNTEAFF
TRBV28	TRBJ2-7	CASSLPPTGRDEQYF
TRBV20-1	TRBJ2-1	CSARDQMEGSSYNEQFF
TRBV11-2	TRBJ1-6	CASSPAGSSYNSPLHF
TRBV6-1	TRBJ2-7	CASNRGGSSYEQYF
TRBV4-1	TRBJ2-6	CASSQDPAAGANVLTF
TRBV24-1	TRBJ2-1	CATSDPGTSGGSYNEQFF
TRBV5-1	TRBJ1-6	CASSLERTGINSPLHF
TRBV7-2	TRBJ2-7	CASSLTFFGGGGYEQYF
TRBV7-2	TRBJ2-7	CASSQAFGFYEQYF